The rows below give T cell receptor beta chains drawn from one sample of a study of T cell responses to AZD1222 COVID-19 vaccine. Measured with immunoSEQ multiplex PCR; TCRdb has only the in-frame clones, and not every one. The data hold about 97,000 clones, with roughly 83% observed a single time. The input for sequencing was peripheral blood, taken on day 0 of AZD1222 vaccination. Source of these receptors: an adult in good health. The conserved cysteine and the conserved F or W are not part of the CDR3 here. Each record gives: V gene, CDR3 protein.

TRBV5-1,ASSPDRGRHGYT
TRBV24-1,ATGPSGRVNEQF
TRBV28,ASRAAGRDRSSYEQY
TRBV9,ASSVASKNTGELF
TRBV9,ASSDERVTQY
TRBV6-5,ASSRTATNEKLF
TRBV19,ARPDPELWQSYGYT
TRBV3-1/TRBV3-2,ASSQETQY
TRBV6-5,ASRRDRGGAYGYT
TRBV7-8,ASSAFSGGYT
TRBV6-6,ASSYERGFSYEQY
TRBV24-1,ATSDPVQGYNEQF
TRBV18,ASSPPARSFTEAF
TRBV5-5,ASSLYRDGNQPQH
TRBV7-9,ASGRTATYEQY
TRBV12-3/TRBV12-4,ASSPRRTEAF
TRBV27,ASSLSLGQGKKLF
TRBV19,ASSNPRQGDDGEKLF
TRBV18,ASSSTGGTYNEQF
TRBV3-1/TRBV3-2,ASSRLIDSGNTIY
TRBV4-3,ASNLIGTRVRGNTIY
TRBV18,ASSPRDTQRSEAF
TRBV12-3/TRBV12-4,ASSRGMRTEAF
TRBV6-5,ASSMGQGRTYEQY
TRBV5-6,ASSLRQGSTEAF
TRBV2,ASVFGQDEKLF
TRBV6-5,ASSSGGSGSREQY
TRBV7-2,ASSQKGGSPLH
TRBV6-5,ASSQGNYGYT
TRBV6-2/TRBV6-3,ASSTIRTGYT
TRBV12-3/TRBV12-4,ASTRSGEETQY
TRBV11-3,ASSLDERLGGYT
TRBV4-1,ASSQISTGYSNEAF
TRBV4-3,ASSQGASGSSEQY
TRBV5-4,ASSLVFGTGPEKLF
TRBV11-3,ASSLDRANYGYT